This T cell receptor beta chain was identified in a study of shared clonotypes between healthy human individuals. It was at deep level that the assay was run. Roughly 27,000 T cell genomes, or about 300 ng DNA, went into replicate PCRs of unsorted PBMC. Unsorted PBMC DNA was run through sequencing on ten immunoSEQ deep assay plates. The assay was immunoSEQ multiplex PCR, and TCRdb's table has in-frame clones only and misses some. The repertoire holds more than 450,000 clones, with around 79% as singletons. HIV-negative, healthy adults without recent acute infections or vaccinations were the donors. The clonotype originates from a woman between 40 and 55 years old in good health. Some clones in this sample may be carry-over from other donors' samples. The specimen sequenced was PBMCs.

In DNA, the CDR3 is TGTGCCAGCAGCTTGACACGCGCTTATGGCTACACCTTC. It codes for CASSLTRAYGYTF. This chain links TRBV5-4 with TRBJ1-2; no reliable D call. Germline loops: CDR1 SGHNT, CDR2 YYREEE (reference sequence). This CDR3 is built from 13 residues. V lost 1 base and J 5 bases, leaving 9 bases between the germline ends.